This T cell receptor beta chain was sequenced during a study of CD8 T cells in Susac syndrome. Per germline, CDR1 SGHTA and CDR2 FQGNSA. The CDR3 has 14 residues. Trimming left V 5 bases short and J 7 bases short, with 12 bases between. TCR beta was sequenced from blood CD8+ and CD4+ T cells. With random hexamers, about 0.45 to 1 ug RNA was reverse transcribed. TCRdb processed the immunoSEQ multiplex PCR reads anew with MiXCR; each CDR3 protein has one entry. The sample consists of 100,000 to 150,000 distinct CDR3 sequences, around 94% of them appearing once. The receptor comes from a human donor with multiple sclerosis. Material for sequencing was CD4+ T cells from PBMCs. The genes are TRBV7-2 and TRBJ1-6; D remains ambiguous. DNA of the CDR3: TGTGCCAGCAGCCTGACAATGGTGAATTCACCCCTCCACTTT. Its protein is CASSLTMVNSPLHF.